The 17 T cell receptor beta chains presented below share a single source sample, sequenced in a study of OX40 agonist ivuxolimab in advanced cancers. Some clones are missing from TCRdb's copy, which holds only in-frame ones; the method was immunoSEQ multiplex PCR. The table has around 94,000 clones, more than 85% seen once. The sample consisted of CD4+ or CD8+ T cells sorted from blood, taken in a trial of the OX40 agonist ivuxolimab. The source is an adult with an advanced solid tumor such as melanoma, head and neck, liver or kidney cancer.

The CDR3 sequence is CASSLWGQGARNTEAFF. CDR3 nucleotides: TGTGCCAGCAGCTTATGGGGACAGGGGGCGCGGAACACTGAAGCTTTCTTT. The rearrangement uses TRBV11-2 and TRBJ1-1; TRBD1 matches 12 bases. V shed 2 bases and J 1 base; nucleotides not matched to a gene: 5. The CDR3 contains 17 residues. Germline V CDR1 and CDR2: SGHAT, FQNNGV.

CDR3 amino acids: CASSPRGGVYNEQFF. The CDR3 DNA is TGTGCCAGCTCACCAAGAGGGGGGGTTTACAATGAGCAGTTCTTC. The V and J genes are TRBV18 and TRBJ2-1, with D possibly matching TRBD2 (7 bases). Germline V gene data show CDR1 as KGHSH and CDR2 as LQKENI. V was pared by 2 bases and J by 4 bases, with 12 bases between. The CDR3 consists of 15 residues.

To note about this clone: Other DNA sequences in the sample encode the same CDR3. The J gene is TRBJ2-3, the V gene TRBV5-1; 8 bases line up with TRBD2. The CDR3 is made up of 14 amino acids. The junction had 0 bases not matched to a gene; V was cut back by 2 bases and J by 1 base. Per germline, CDR1 SGHRS and CDR2 YFSETQ. CDR3 amino acids: CASSFSGGTDTQYF. CDR3 coding DNA: TGCGCCAGCAGCTTTAGCGGGGGCACAGATACGCAGTATTTT. The entire variable domain, with the rest obtained from reference TRBV5-1 and TRBJ2-3, is as follows: KAGVTQTPRYLIKTRGQQVTLSCSPISGHRSVSWYQQTPGQGLQFLFEYFSETQRNKGNFPGRFSGRQFSNSRSEMNVSTLELGDSALYLCASSFSGGTDTQYFGPGTRLTVL.

The rearrangement joins TRBV2 to TRBJ1-1; 9 bases agree with TRBD1. The V and J ends lost 5 bases and 6 bases, in that order; junction bases with no gene match: 4. The germline gives CDR1 SNHLY, CDR2 FYNNEI. The CDR3 is made up of 13 amino acids. The CDR3 DNA sequence: TGTGCCAGCAGTTCAACAGGGGGCCCTGAAGCTTTCTTT. Its protein product is CASSSTGGPEAFF.

The rearrangement uses TRBV5-1 and TRBJ2-2; D is ambiguous. V lost 4 bases and J 5 bases, leaving 6 bases between the germline ends. Germline loops: CDR1 SGHRS, CDR2 YFSETQ. The CDR3 spans 12 residues. Here the CDR3 reads CASSPLTGELFF. For the CDR3, the DNA is TGCGCCAGCAGCCCGCTAACCGGGGAGCTGTTTTTT. The complete variable domain, with remaining parts taken from reference TRBV5-1 and TRBJ2-2, reads KAGVTQTPRYLIKTRGQQVTLSCSPISGHRSVSWYQQTPGQGLQFLFEYFSETQRNKGNFPGRFSGRQFSNSRSEMNVSTLELGDSALYLCASSPLTGELFFGEGSRLTVL.

The gene calls are TRBV4-3 and TRBJ1-2; 7 nucleotides match TRBD1. The CDR3 extends over 15 amino acids. The junction had 5 bases not matched to a gene; V was cut back by 0 bases and J by 4 bases. The germline V gene encodes CDR1 LGHNA and CDR2 YSLEER. CDR3 residues: CASSQDRGTVYGYTF. DNA for the CDR3: TGCGCCAGCAGCCAAGATAGGGGGACAGTCTATGGCTACACCTTC.

The chain uses TRBV6-5 and TRBJ1-5; D is uncertain. V lost 3 bases, J lost 0 bases, and 3 bases lay in between. The CDR3 runs 13 residues. From germline, CDR1 is MNHEY and CDR2 SVGAGI. The CDR3 region has the DNA TGTGCCAGCAGTTATGATAGCAATCAGCCCCAGCATTTT. Its translation: CASSYDSNQPQHF.

The chain is built from TRBV7-8 and TRBJ2-3; TRBD2 aligns across 8 bases. V lost 5 bases, J lost 5 bases, and 9 bases stayed unmatched. Germline V gene data show CDR1 as SGHVS and CDR2 as FQNEAQ. This CDR3 contains 15 residues. In DNA, the CDR3 is TGTGCCAGCAGCCCACAACGCGGGGGGCGAGATACGCAGTATTTT. It yields the protein CASSPQRGGRDTQYF.

The CDR3 DNA reads as TGTGCCAGCAGCGTAGGGGGGGCGGGGTCCCTACGCGAGCAGTACTTC. This translates into CASSVGGAGSLREQYF. The gene calls are TRBV9 and TRBJ2-7, with D perhaps TRBD1 or TRBD2 (6 bases each). Germline V gene sequence: CDR1 SGDLS, CDR2 YYNGEE. CDR3 length equals 16 residues. Trimming stripped 0 bases from V and 6 bases from J, with 19 bases between. Full variable domain (outside the CDR3, taken from reference TRBV9 and TRBJ2-7): DSGVTQTPKHLITATGQRVTLRCSPRSGDLSVYWYQQSLDQGLQFLIQYYNGEERAKGNILERFSAQQFPDLHSELNLSSLELGDSALYFCASSVGGAGSLREQYFGPGTRLTVT.

The J gene is TRBJ2-1, the V gene TRBV5-6; D call uncertain. The CDR3 spans 14 residues. V was pared by 3 bases and J by 2 bases, with 9 bases between. Germline loops: CDR1 SGHDT, CDR2 YYEEEE. CDR3 in DNA: TGTGCCAGCAGCTCAGCCGGGCCCTACAATGAGCAGTTCTTC. Its translation is CASSSAGPYNEQFF.

V and J are TRBV5-4 and TRBJ2-1, with 7 bases fitting TRBD2. The CDR3 covers 13 residues. V dropped 4 bases and J dropped 9; count of bases not matched to a gene: 7. The germline CDR1 and CDR2 sequences are SGHNT and YYREEE (reference sequence). The CDR3 sequence is CASSPSLAAEQFF. CDR3 nucleotides: TGTGCCAGCAGCCCTTCCCTAGCGGCTGAGCAGTTCTTC.

The chain uses TRBV13 and TRBJ2-1; D might be TRBD1 (6 bases). Trimming left V 5 bases short and J 4 bases short, with 15 bases between. The CDR3 extends over 15 amino acids. Germline CDR1 reads PRHDT; CDR2 reads FYEKMQ (reference sequence). The DNA of the CDR3 is TGTGCCAGCAGCCCCCCCGGGACACTTTACAATGAGCAGTTCTTC. This encodes CASSPPGTLYNEQFF.

V and J are TRBV2 and TRBJ1-5, with 10 bases that match TRBD1. Per germline, CDR1 SNHLY and CDR2 FYNNEI. V was clipped by 3 bases and J by 5 bases; unmatched bases: 16. CDR3 length equals 19 residues. DNA of the CDR3: TGTGCCAGCAGTGATTCGGCCGGACAGGGGGAGAGCCAGGATCAGCCCCAGCATTTT. Amino acids: CASSDSAGQGESQDQPQHF. Based on the CDR3 plus reference TRBV2 and TRBJ1-5, the full variable domain is EPEVTQTPSHQVTQMGQEVILRCVPISNHLYFYWYRQILGQKVEFLVSFYNNEISEKSEIFDDQFSVERPDGSNFTLKIRSTKLEDSAMYFCASSDSAGQGESQDQPQHFGDGTRLSIL.

The chain employs TRBV5-4 and TRBJ2-7; D gene ambiguous. V gave up 4 bases and J gave up 1 base, with 12 bases separating them. The CDR3 contains 14 residues. The germline gives CDR1 SGHNT, CDR2 YYREEE (reference sequence). DNA for the CDR3: TGTGCCAGCAGCCCCCTTGTCGGTTCCTACGAGCAGTACTTC. Encoded protein: CASSPLVGSYEQYF.

The rearrangement joins TRBV5-8 to TRBJ2-1; a weak D match, TRBD1 (6 bases). The CDR3 sequence is 11 residues long. Trimming cost V 4 bases and J 15 bases, with 14 bases left between them. Germline V gives CDR1 SGHTS, CDR2 YDEGEE. As DNA, the CDR3 is TGTGCCAGCAGCCCAGGGGTAATTCCGTTCTTC. Its protein is CASSPGVIPFF.

Turning to this clone: Other DNA sequences in the sample encode the same CDR3. This chain uses TRBV4-3 with TRBJ1-2; no reliable D call. This CDR3 has 15 residues. Germline V gene lookup returns CDR1 LGHNA and CDR2 YSLEER. V shed 0 bases and J shed 4 bases, with 12 bases lying between them. CDR3 protein: CASSQDPGQLYGYTF. The CDR3 coding sequence is TGCGCCAGCAGCCAAGATCCCGGGCAACTCTATGGCTACACCTTC.

The chain employs TRBV9 and TRBJ1-1; possibly TRBD1 for D (6 bases). Trimming took 4 bases from V and 6 from J, leaving 13 bases between them. CDR1 is SGDLS and CDR2 is YYNGEE in the germline V gene. This CDR3 is 13 amino acids long. CDR3 bases: TGTGCCAGCAGCCCTTGGGACACCTCTGAAGCTTTCTTT. Translation gives CASSPWDTSEAFF.